This T cell receptor beta chain was captured in a study of response to subunit inactivated influenza vaccine. Via MiXCR, TCRdb re-called the RT-PCR reads, giving one row per CDR3 protein. This table holds approximately 500,000 distinct CDR3 sequences, 13% found once. Trimming stripped 0 bases from V and 8 bases from J, with 11 bases between. Germline V gene sequence: CDR1 SQVTM, CDR2 ANQGSEA. The CDR3 consists of 13 residues. This clonotype was observed a handful of times. The sequencing used PBMCs from blood, collected roughly 46 days after vaccination. The sequence was obtained from a man between 50 and 59 years old who received an inactivated influenza vaccine. The V gene is TRBV29-1, the J gene TRBJ2-1; D unresolved. CDR3 sequence (DNA): TGCAGCGTTGAAGATCTAGGGATCGATGAGCAGTTCTTC. Its protein is CSVEDLGIDEQFF.